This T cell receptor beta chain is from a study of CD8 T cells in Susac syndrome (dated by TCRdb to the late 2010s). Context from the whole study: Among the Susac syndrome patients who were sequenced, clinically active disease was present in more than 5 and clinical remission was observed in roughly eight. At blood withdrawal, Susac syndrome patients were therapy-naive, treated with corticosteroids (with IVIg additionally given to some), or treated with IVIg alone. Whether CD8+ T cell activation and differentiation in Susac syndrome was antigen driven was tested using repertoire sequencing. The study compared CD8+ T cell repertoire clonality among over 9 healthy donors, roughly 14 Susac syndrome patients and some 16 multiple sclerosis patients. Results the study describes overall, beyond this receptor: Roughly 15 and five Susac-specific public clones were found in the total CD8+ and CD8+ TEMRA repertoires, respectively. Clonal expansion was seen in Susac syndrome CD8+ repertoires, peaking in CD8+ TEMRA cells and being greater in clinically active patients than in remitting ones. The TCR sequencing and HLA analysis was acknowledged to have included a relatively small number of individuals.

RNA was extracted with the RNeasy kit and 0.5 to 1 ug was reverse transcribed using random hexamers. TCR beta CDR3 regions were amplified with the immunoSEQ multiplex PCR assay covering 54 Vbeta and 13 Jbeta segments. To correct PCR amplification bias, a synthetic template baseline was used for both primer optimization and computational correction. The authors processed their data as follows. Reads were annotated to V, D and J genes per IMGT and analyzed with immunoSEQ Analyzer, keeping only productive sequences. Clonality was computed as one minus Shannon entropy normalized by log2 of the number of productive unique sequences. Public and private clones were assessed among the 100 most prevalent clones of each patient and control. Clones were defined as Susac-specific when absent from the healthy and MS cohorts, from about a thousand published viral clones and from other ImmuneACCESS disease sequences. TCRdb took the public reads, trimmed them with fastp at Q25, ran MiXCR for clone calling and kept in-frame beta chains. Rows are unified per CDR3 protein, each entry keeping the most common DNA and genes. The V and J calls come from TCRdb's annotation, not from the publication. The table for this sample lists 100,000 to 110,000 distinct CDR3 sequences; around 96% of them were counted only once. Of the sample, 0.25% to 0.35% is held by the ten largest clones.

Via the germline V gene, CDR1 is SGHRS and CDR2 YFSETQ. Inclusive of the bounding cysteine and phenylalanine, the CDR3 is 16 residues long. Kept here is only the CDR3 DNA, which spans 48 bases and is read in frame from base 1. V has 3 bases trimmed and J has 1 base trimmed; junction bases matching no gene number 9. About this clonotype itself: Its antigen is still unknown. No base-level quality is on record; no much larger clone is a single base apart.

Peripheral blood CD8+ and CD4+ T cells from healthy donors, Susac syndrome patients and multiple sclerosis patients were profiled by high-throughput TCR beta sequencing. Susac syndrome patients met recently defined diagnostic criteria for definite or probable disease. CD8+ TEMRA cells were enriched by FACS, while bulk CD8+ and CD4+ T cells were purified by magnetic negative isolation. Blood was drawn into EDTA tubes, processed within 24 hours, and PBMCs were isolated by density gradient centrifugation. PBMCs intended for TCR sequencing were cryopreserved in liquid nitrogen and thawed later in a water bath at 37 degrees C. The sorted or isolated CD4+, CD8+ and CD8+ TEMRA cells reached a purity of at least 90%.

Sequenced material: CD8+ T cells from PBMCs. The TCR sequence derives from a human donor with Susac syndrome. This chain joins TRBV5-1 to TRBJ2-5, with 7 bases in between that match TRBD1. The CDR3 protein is CASSYKPGQLQETQYF. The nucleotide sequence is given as TGCGCCAGCAGCTACAAACCGGGACAGCTCCAAGAGACCCAGTACTTC.